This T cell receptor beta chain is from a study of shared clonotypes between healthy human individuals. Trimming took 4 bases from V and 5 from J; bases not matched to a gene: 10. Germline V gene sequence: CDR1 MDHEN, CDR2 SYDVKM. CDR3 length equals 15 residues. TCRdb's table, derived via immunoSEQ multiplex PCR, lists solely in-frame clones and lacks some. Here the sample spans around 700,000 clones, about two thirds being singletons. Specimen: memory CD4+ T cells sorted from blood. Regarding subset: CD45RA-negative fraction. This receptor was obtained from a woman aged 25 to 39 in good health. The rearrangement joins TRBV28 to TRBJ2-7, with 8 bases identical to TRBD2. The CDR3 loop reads CASSSPREGRNEQYF. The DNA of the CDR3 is TGTGCCAGCAGTTCACCCCGGGAGGGCCGTAACGAGCAGTACTTC.